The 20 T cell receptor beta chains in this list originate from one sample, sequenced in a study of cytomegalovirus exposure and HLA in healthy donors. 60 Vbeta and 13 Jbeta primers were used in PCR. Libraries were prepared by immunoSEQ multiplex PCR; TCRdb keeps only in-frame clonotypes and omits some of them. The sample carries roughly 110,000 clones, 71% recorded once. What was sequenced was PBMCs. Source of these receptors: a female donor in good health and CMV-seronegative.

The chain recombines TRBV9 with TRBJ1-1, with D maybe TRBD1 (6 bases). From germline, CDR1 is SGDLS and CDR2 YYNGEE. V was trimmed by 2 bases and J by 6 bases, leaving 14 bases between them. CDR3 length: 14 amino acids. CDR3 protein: CASSVGTGSAEAFF. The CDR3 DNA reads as TGTGCCAGCAGCGTTGGAACAGGGTCTGCTGAAGCTTTCTTT. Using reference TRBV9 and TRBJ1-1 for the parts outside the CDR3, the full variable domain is DSGVTQTPKHLITATGQRVTLRCSPRSGDLSVYWYQQSLDQGLQFLIQYYNGEERAKGNILERFSAQQFPDLHSELNLSSLELGDSALYFCASSVGTGSAEAFFGQGTRLTVV.

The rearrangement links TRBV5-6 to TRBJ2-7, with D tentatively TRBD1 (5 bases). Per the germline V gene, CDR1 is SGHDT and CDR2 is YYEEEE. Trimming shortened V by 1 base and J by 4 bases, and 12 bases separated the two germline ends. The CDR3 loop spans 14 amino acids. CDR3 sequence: CASSLIGATYEQYF. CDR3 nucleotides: TGTGCCAGCAGCTTGATAGGGGCAACGTACGAGCAGTACTTC.

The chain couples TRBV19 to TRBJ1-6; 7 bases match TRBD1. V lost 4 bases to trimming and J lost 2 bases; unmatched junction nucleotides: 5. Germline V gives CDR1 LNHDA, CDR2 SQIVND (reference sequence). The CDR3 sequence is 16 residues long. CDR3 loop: CASSTRGLPYNSPLHF. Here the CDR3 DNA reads TGTGCCAGTAGTACGAGGGGGCTACCCTATAATTCACCCCTCCACTTT.

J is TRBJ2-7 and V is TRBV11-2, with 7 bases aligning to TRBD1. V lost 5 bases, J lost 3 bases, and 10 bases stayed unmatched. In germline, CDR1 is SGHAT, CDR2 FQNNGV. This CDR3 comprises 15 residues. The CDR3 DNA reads TGTGCCAGCAGCCCCCCGACAGGGATGGGCTACGAGCAGTACTTC. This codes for CASSPPTGMGYEQYF.

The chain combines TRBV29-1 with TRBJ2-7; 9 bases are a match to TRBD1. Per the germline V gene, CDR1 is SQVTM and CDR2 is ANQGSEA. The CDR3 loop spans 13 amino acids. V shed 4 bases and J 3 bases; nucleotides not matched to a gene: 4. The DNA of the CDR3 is TGCAGCGTTGGGGGGACAGGGATCTACGAGCAGTACTTC. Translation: CSVGGTGIYEQYF.

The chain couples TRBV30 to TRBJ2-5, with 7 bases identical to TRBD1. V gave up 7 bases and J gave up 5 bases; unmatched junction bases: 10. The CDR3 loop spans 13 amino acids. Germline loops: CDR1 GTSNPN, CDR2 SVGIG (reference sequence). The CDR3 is CASTGQVGETQYF. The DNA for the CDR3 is TGTGCCTCGACAGGACAGGTTGGTGAGACCCAGTACTTC.

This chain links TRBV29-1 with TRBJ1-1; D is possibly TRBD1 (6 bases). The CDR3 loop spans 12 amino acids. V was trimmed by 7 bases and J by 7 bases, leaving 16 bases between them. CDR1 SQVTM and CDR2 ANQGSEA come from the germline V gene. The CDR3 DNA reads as TGCAGCGGGAAGGACAGACCAAATGAAGCTTTCTTT. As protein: CSGKDRPNEAFF.

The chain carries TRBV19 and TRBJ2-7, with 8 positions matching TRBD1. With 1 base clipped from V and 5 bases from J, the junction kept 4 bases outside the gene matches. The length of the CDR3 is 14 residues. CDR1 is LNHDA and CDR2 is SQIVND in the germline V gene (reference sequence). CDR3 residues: CASSIGDRGNEQYF. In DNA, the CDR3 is TGTGCCAGTAGTATAGGAGACAGGGGCAACGAGCAGTACTTC.

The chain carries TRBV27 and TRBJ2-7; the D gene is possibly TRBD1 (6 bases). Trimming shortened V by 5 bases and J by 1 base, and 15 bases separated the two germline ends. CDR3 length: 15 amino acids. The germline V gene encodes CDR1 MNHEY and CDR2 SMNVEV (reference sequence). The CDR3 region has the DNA TGTGCCAGCAGTCCAGGGGAGATGACATCCTACGAGCAGTACTTC. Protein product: CASSPGEMTSYEQYF.

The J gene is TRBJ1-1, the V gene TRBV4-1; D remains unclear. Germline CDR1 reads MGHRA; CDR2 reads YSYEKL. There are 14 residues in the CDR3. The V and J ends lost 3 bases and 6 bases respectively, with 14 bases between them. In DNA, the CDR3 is TGCGCCAGCAGCCACGGGGTCCTACCCCCTGAAGCTTTCTTT. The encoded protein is CASSHGVLPPEAFF.

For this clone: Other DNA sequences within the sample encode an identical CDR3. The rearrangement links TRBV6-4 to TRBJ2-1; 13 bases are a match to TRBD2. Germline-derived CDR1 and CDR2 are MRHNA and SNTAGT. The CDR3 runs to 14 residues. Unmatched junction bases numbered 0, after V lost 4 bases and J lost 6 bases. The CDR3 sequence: CASSGTSGSNEQFF. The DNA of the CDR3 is TGTGCCAGCAGTGGGACTAGCGGGAGCAATGAGCAGTTCTTC.

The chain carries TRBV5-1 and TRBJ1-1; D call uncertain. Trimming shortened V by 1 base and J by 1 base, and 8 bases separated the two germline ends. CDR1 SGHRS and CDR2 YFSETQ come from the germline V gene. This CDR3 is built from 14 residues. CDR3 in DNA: TGCGCCAGCAGCTTGCGGGTGGCGAACACTGAAGCTTTCTTT. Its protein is CASSLRVANTEAFF.

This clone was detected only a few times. The CDR3 region has the DNA TGTGCCAGCAGTTCGCAGACAGCACCCAAAAACATTCAGTACTTC. This encodes CASSSQTAPKNIQYF. This chain links TRBV28 with TRBJ2-4, with D possibly being TRBD1 (5 bases). Trimming removed 4 bases at V and 2 bases at J, with 12 bases between. This CDR3 is built from 15 residues. CDR1 and CDR2 (germline): MDHEN, SYDVKM.

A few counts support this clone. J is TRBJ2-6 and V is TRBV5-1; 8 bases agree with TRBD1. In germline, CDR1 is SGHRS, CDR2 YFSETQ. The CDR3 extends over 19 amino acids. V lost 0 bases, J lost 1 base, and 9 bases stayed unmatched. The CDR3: CASSLDRGSTLSGANVLTF. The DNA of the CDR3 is TGCGCCAGCAGCTTGGACAGGGGGAGTACATTGTCTGGGGCCAACGTCCTGACTTTC.

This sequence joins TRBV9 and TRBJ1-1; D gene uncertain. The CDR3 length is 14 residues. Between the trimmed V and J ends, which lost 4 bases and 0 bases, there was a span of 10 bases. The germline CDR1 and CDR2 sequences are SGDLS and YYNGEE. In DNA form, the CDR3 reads TGTGCCAGCAGCCTGTGGGCCATGAACACTGAAGCTTTCTTT. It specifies CASSLWAMNTEAFF.

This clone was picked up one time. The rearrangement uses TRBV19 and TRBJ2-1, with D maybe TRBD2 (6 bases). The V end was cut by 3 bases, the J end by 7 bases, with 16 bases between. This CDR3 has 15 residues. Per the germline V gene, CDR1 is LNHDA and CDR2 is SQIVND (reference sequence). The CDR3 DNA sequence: TGTGCCAGTAGTATTGACCCGGGAGAGGGGAATGAGCAGTTCTTC. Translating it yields CASSIDPGEGNEQFF. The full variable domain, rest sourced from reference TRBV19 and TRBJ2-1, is DGGITQSPKYLFRKEGQNVTLSCEQNLNHDAMYWYRQDPGQGLRLIYYSQIVNDFQKGDIAEGYSVSREKKESFPLTVTSAQKNPTAFYLCASSIDPGEGNEQFFGPGTRLTVL.

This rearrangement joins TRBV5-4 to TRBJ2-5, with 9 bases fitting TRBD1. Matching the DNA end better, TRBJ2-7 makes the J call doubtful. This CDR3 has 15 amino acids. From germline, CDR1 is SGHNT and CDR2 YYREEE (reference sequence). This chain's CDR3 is CASSLKGQGYYEQYF. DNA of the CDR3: TGTGCCAGCAGCTTAAAGGGACAGGGTTACTACGAGCAGTACTTC.

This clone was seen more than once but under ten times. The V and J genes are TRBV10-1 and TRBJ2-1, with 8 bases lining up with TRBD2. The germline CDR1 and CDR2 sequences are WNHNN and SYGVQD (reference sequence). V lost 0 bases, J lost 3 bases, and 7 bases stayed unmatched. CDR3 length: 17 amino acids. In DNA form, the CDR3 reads TGCGCCAGCAGTGAGTCGGGGACTAGAGGTCTCTACAATGAGCAGTTCTTC. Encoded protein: CASSESGTRGLYNEQFF.

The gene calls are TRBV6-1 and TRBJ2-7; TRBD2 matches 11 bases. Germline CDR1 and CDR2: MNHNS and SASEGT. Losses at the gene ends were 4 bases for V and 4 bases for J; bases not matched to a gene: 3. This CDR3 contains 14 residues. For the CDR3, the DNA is TGTGCCAGCAGTGCCGGGACTAGCGGATACGAGCAGTACTTC. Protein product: CASSAGTSGYEQYF.

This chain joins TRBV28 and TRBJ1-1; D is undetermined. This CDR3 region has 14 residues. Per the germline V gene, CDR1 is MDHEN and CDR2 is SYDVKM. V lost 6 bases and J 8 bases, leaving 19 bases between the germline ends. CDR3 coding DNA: TGTGCCAGCAGCCTCGGGTCTCACGGGGAAGAAGCTTTCTTT. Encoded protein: CASSLGSHGEEAFF.